The rows below give T cell receptor beta chains drawn from one sample of a study of T-cell memory formation after mild COVID-19. TCRdb called the 5' RACE reads again in MiXCR, with one record for every CDR3 protein. The data hold 180,000 or so distinct CDR3 sequences, with approximately 10% observed a single time. Sequenced: PBMCs or a T cell subset sorted from them (not recorded which). These receptors were collected from a young man who had mild COVID-19 (a few samples of this study predate the infection). Cell type and time point are not known. Both conserved end residues are part of each CDR3. Fields, in order: V gene, clone size, D gene, J gene, CDR3 DNA, CDR3 protein. D genes are given only for firm matches. The size of a clone is reported for some rows only, either as once, few or many, or as a class for expanded clones.

>TRBV9|few|TRBD1|TRBJ2-3
TGTGCCAGCAGCGCCACCGGGACAGTATCTCTGGTCACAGATACGCAGTATTTT
CASSATGTVSLVTDTQYF
>TRBV5-1|NA|NA|TRBJ2-2
TGCGCCAGCATTCAGGGAGGCCGGGGCACCGGGGAGCTGTTTTTT
CASIQGGRGTGELFF
>TRBV7-2|few|NA|TRBJ2-5
TGTGCCAGCACCCTAGTCGGCACCTCCAAAGAGACCCAGTACTTC
CASTLVGTSKETQYF
>TRBV12-3/TRBV12-4|few|TRBD1|TRBJ2-7
TGTGCCAGCAACTTGGGACAGAGAAACTACGAGCAGTACTTC
CASNLGQRNYEQYF
>TRBV18|few|NA|TRBJ1-1
TGTGCCAGCTCACCTGACACAGAAATGAACACTGAAGCTTTCTTT
CASSPDTEMNTEAFF
>TRBV5-4|few|NA|TRBJ2-2
TGTGCCAGCAGCGGTCCGGGGACCGGGGAGCTGTTTTTT
CASSGPGTGELFF
>TRBV27|many|NA|TRBJ1-4
TGTGCCAGCAGTAGACAGGTCGCAACTAATGAAAAACTGTTTTTT
CASSRQVATNEKLFF
>TRBV5-1|many|TRBD2|TRBJ2-5
TGCGCCAGCACTAGCGGGGGGTCCCAAGGGACCCAGTACTTC
CASTSGGSQGTQYF
>TRBV27|many|NA|TRBJ2-5
TGTGCCAGCAGTACGAGGTACCAAGAGACCCAGTACTTC
CASSTRYQETQYF
>TRBV6-2/TRBV6-3|NA|NA|TRBJ2-5
TGTGCCAGCAGCCACGTGGAGACCCAGTACTTC
CASSHVETQYF
>TRBV28|few|TRBD1|TRBJ1-1
TGTGCCAGCAGCCCTGTCACTTGGGCAGGGGGAGGCACTGAAGCTTTCTTT
CASSPVTWAGGGTEAFF